The 9 T cell receptor beta chains given below trace back to one sample, sequenced in a study of cytomegalovirus exposure and HLA in healthy donors. The primer mix had 60 Vbeta and 13 Jbeta primers. Produced via immunoSEQ multiplex PCR; TCRdb's table is partial and in-frame only. Of around 120,000 clones in the sample, roughly 80% were seen once. Sequencing input: PBMCs. These receptors were taken from a man in his sixties in good health and CMV-seropositive.

The V call is TRBV2, the J call TRBJ1-4; the D gene is possibly TRBD1 (5 bases). The V end was cut by 6 bases, the J end by 0 bases, with 8 bases between. CDR1 is SNHLY and CDR2 is FYNNEI in the germline V gene. CDR3 length equals 14 residues. CDR3 coding DNA: TGTGCCAGCAGAGGCAGGGCAACTAATGAAAAACTGTTTTTT. Translating it yields CASRGRATNEKLFF.

The chain is built from TRBV25-1 and TRBJ2-1; a possible D gene is TRBD1 (6 bases). With 2 bases removed from V and 7 bases from J, the gap between germline ends came to 21 bases. Per the germline V gene, CDR1 is MGHDK and CDR2 is SYGVNS. This CDR3 contains 17 residues. The CDR3 DNA is TGTGCCAGCAGTGAAGGGGTGGTACAGGGTCTCGGGAATGAGCAGTTCTTC. Translation gives CASSEGVVQGLGNEQFF.

This clone was picked up a small number of times. Other DNA sequences in this specimen translate into the identical CDR3. The chain has TRBV6-5 and TRBJ1-5; 7 bases are shared with TRBD1. This CDR3 is 16 amino acids long. The V gene's germline CDR1 is MNHEY and CDR2 SVGAGI. Trimming took 4 bases from V and 2 from J; bases not matched to a gene: 8. The DNA for the CDR3 is TGTGCCAGCAGTTCCAAGACAGGGCAGGGCAATCAGCCCCAGCATTTT. The encoded protein is CASSSKTGQGNQPQHF.

V is TRBV2 and J is TRBJ2-3, with 7 bases aligning to TRBD2. With 5 bases clipped from V and 3 bases from J, the junction kept 2 bases outside the gene matches. Germline loops: CDR1 SNHLY, CDR2 FYNNEI. The CDR3 runs to 13 residues. CDR3 loop: CASSRLATDTQYF. DNA of the CDR3: TGTGCCAGCAGTAGACTAGCAACAGATACGCAGTATTTT.

The J gene is TRBJ2-7, the V gene TRBV5-4; D is possibly TRBD2 (6 bases). The CDR3 sequence is 15 residues long. Trimming pared 0 bases from V and 0 bases from J, leaving 10 bases between. Germline V CDR1 and CDR2: SGHNT, YYREEE (reference sequence). Written as DNA, the CDR3 is TGTGCCAGCAGCTTGGCCGCGGGGAGCTCCTACGAGCAGTACTTC. Protein product: CASSLAAGSSYEQYF. The variable domain in full, with the rest retrieved from reference TRBV5-4 and TRBJ2-7, is ETGVTQSPTHLIKTRGQQVTLRCSSQSGHNTVSWYQQALGQGPQFIFQYYREEENGRGNFPPRFSGLQFPNYSSELNVNALELDDSALYLCASSLAAGSSYEQYFGPGTRLTVT.

The chain joins TRBV5-1 to TRBJ1-6; D is possibly TRBD1 (6 bases). The V gene lost 0 bases and the J gene lost 7 bases, with 11 bases spanning the gap. This CDR3 contains 15 residues. The germline gives CDR1 SGHRS, CDR2 YFSETQ. CDR3 in amino acids: CASSLGAQGNSPLHF. For the CDR3, the DNA is TGCGCCAGCAGCTTGGGGGCCCAGGGGAATTCACCCCTCCACTTT.

V is TRBV2 and J is TRBJ2-4, with a weak D call TRBD2 (6 bases). The CDR3 is made up of 13 amino acids. Trimming shortened V by 4 bases and J by 9 bases, and 13 bases separated the two germline ends. Germline values: CDR1 SNHLY, CDR2 FYNNEI. The CDR3 sequence is CASSAAEGTIQYF. The CDR3, as DNA: TGTGCCAGCAGTGCAGCGGAGGGAACCATTCAGTACTTC. The complete variable domain, with remaining parts taken from reference TRBV2 and TRBJ2-4, reads EPEVTQTPSHQVTQMGQEVILRCVPISNHLYFYWYRQILGQKVEFLVSFYNNEISEKSEIFDDQFSVERPDGSNFTLKIRSTKLEDSAMYFCASSAAEGTIQYFGAGTRLSVL.

The chain couples TRBV30 to TRBJ1-2, with TRBD1 matching over 10 bases. CDR1 GTSNPN and CDR2 SVGIG come from the germline V gene (reference sequence). The CDR3 consists of 17 residues. Germline trimming cut 5 bases from V and 0 bases from J; bases unmatched to any gene: 12. Here the CDR3 DNA reads TGTGCCTGGGATTATGCAGGGACAGGGGCTTCTAACTATGGCTACACCTTC. Protein sequence: CAWDYAGTGASNYGYTF.

The rearrangement uses TRBV27 and TRBJ2-1; 8 bases fit TRBD1. This CDR3 is 14 amino acids long. Germline CDR1 and CDR2: MNHEY and SMNVEV (reference sequence). The V segment lost 5 bases and the J segment 4 bases; nucleotides outside the gene matches: 4. This chain's CDR3 is CASSPGQVYNEQFF. CDR3 nucleotides: TGTGCCAGCAGTCCGGGACAGGTTTACAATGAGCAGTTCTTC.